Each of the 15 T cell receptor beta chains below was sequenced from the same sample in a study of blood T cell dynamics during melanoma immunotherapy. The method was immunoSEQ multiplex PCR; TCRdb's version includes in-frame clones alone and lacks a portion of them. The table shows 15,000 to 20,000 clones, with roughly 83% occurring only once. Time point specified: pre-treatment baseline. Sequencing used blood, obtained from a patient treated with checkpoint blockade. Receptors originate from a human donor with melanoma.

The rearrangement uses TRBV10-3 and TRBJ1-3, with D unclear. The germline gives CDR1 ENHRY, CDR2 SYGVKD. V was cut by 7 bases and J by 0 bases, with 7 bases left in between. The length of the CDR3 is 13 residues. The CDR3: CAIMRGSGNTIYF. The CDR3 DNA is TGTGCCATCATGCGGGGCTCTGGAAACACCATATATTTT.

The genes are TRBV7-2 and TRBJ2-1, with 9 bases aligning to TRBD2. The length of the CDR3 is 15 residues. Germline V gene data show CDR1 as SGHTA and CDR2 as FQGNSA. V was pared by 5 bases and J by 3 bases, with 5 bases of the junction left unmatched. CDR3 bases: TGTGCCAGCAGCCCCCTAGCGGGGCACTACAATGAGCAGTTCTTC. Encoded protein: CASSPLAGHYNEQFF.

This clone was seen more than once but under ten times. The chain carries TRBV15 and TRBJ1-1; possibly TRBD1 for D (5 bases). The CDR3 is 14 residues long. Germline-derived CDR1 and CDR2 are LNHNV and YYDKDF (reference sequence). Trimming cost V 1 base and J 4 bases, with 10 bases left between them. CDR3 loop: CATSRVGGATEAFF. The DNA of the CDR3 is TGTGCCACCAGCAGAGTGGGAGGGGCCACTGAAGCTTTCTTT.

V and J are TRBV5-1 and TRBJ1-1; D might be TRBD1 (5 bases). Germline V gives CDR1 SGHRS, CDR2 YFSETQ. The CDR3 has 15 residues. Deletions cut 3 bases from V and 4 bases from J, with 16 bases between. CDR3 in DNA: TGCGCCAGCAGCTCCCGGGAGGGGTTTACCACTGAAGCTTTCTTT. Encoded protein: CASSSREGFTTEAFF.

This chain connects TRBV7-9 to TRBJ2-1; 7 bases align to TRBD2. The CDR3 extends over 15 amino acids. V lost 5 bases and J lost 5; bases outside the gene matches: 9. Germline V CDR1 and CDR2: SEHNR, FQNEAQ (reference sequence). CDR3: CASSESSGLNNEQFF. The CDR3 region has the DNA TGTGCCAGCAGCGAGTCTAGCGGACTGAACAATGAGCAGTTCTTC.

V and J are TRBV4-2 and TRBJ1-1; D remains ambiguous. Germline CDR1 and CDR2: LGHNA and YNFKEQ. The CDR3 loop spans 15 amino acids. Trimming left V 3 bases short and J 1 base short, with 12 bases between. In DNA, the CDR3 is TGTGCCAGCAGCCACCTGGTACGGGGGAACACTGAAGCTTTCTTT. Translated, it gives CASSHLVRGNTEAFF.

The chain is built from TRBV27 and TRBJ2-7; TRBD2 matches at 8 bases. With 5 bases clipped from V and 5 bases from J, the junction kept 11 bases outside the gene matches. The CDR3 length is 15 residues. Germline assignment: CDR1 MNHEY and CDR2 SMNVEV (reference sequence). This CDR3 reads CASSPLGAGENEQYF. Written as DNA, the CDR3 is TGTGCCAGCAGTCCCCTGGGAGCGGGAGAGAACGAGCAGTACTTC.

This clone was detected once. This chain joins TRBV7-4 and TRBJ2-6, with D unclear. There are 18 residues in the CDR3. Looked up from germline, CDR1 is SGHVT and CDR2 is SQSDAQ. With 4 bases removed from V and 5 bases from J, the gap between germline ends came to 21 bases. This chain's CDR3 is CASSCKGSSQSRANVLTF. The CDR3 DNA reads as TGTGCCAGCAGCTGCAAGGGCAGCTCACAAAGTCGGGCCAACGTCCTGACTTTC.

The V and J genes are TRBV29-1 and TRBJ1-2; 8 nucleotides line up with TRBD1. Germline V gene data show CDR1 as SQVTM and CDR2 as ANQGSEA. The CDR3 is made up of 12 amino acids. The V segment lost 4 bases and the J segment 8 bases; nucleotides outside the gene matches: 6. CDR3 DNA: TGCAGCGTTGGGACAGGGTCTTTGGGCTACACCTTC. Translating it yields CSVGTGSLGYTF.

The chain recombines TRBV6-6 with TRBJ2-1; possible D gene TRBD2, 5 bases. CDR3 size: 16 residues. Germline CDR1 MNHNY, CDR2 SVGAGI (reference sequence). The V end was cut by 0 bases, the J end by 4 bases, with 13 bases between. CDR3 coding DNA: TGTGCCAGCAGTTACTCGATTCGCGGAGGTTACAATGAGCAGTTCTTC. Its translation: CASSYSIRGGYNEQFF.

The rearrangement joins TRBV27 to TRBJ2-7; unclear D gene. Germline-derived CDR1 and CDR2 are MNHEY and SMNVEV (reference sequence). The length of the CDR3 is 11 residues. V was shortened by 5 bases and J by 2 bases, with 4 bases between the two germline ends. The CDR3 protein is CASSPAYEQYF. CDR3 coding DNA: TGTGCCAGCAGTCCGGCCTACGAGCAGTACTTC.

V gene TRBV7-9 combines with J gene TRBJ2-7, with 7 bases lining up with TRBD2. V gave up 6 bases and J gave up 3 bases; unmatched junction bases: 8. From germline, CDR1 is SEHNR and CDR2 FQNEAQ (reference sequence). The CDR3 has 14 residues. Written as DNA, the CDR3 is TGTGCCAGCAGTGATGGAGCTAGCGGCTACGAGCAGTACTTC. This translates into CASSDGASGYEQYF.

The chain joins TRBV6-5 to TRBJ2-5; 7 bases are a match to TRBD1. Matching the DNA end better, TRBJ2-7 makes the J call doubtful. In germline, CDR1 is MNHEY, CDR2 SVGAGI. The length of the CDR3 is 15 residues. CDR3 in amino acids: CASKGETGPSYEQYF. The CDR3 DNA sequence: TGTGCCAGCAAGGGGGAGACAGGGCCCTCCTACGAGCAGTACTTC.

The chain employs TRBV2 and TRBJ1-5; weak D call: TRBD1 (6 bases). From germline, CDR1 is SNHLY and CDR2 FYNNEI. CDR3 length equals 15 residues. Trimming cost V 4 bases and J 9 bases, with 19 bases left between them. CDR3 region: CASSGRGGAPGPQHF. In DNA form, the CDR3 reads TGTGCCAGCAGTGGCAGGGGCGGAGCCCCAGGGCCCCAGCATTTT.

The chain employs TRBV28 and TRBJ1-2, with a weak D call TRBD1 (5 bases). The CDR3 spans 13 residues. The germline V and J ends were trimmed by 7 bases and 4 bases, with 13 bases remaining between them. Germline V gene data show CDR1 as MDHEN and CDR2 as SYDVKM. The CDR3 region is CASKNDRSYGYTF. CDR3 nucleotides: TGTGCCAGCAAAAACGACAGATCCTATGGCTACACCTTC.